One sample yielded the 13 T cell receptor beta chains listed below, sequenced in a study of blood T cells in healthy people across ages. For the second PCR, which ran for about 7 to 12 cycles, a sample-barcoded 5' primer and a J-beta primer mix were used. A single record per CDR3 protein comes from TCRdb applying MiXCR to the 5' RACE reads. The top ten clones hold 11% of a sample with approximately 1.5 million distinct CDR3 sequences, 30% to 35% of them seen once. Sequenced: blood. The receptors stem from a woman aged 25 to 39 in good health.

Only a few counts were recorded for this clonotype. The chain joins TRBV5-1 to TRBJ2-6, with 8 positions matching TRBD1. J lost 2 bases, V lost 2 bases, and 6 bases had no gene match. Germline CDR1 is SGHRS and CDR2 is YFSETQ. The length of the CDR3 is 17 residues. In DNA form, the CDR3 reads TGCGCCAGCAGCTTAAGGGCGACAGGGGCTGGGGCCAACGTCCTGACTTTC. This codes for CASSLRATGAGANVLTF.

V and J are TRBV9 and TRBJ2-3, with D unresolved. Per the germline V gene, CDR1 is SGDLS and CDR2 is YYNGEE. The germline V and J ends were trimmed by 3 bases and 2 bases, with 10 bases remaining between them. The CDR3 has 14 amino acids. CDR3: CASSGRVVTDTQYF. The CDR3 nucleotides are TGTGCCAGCAGCGGAAGGGTTGTCACAGATACGCAGTATTTT.

The CDR3 nucleotides read TGCAGTGCTAGAAGGGGACAGGGGCCCACAGATACGCAGTATTTT. Translated, it gives CSARRGQGPTDTQYF. V and J are TRBV20-1 and TRBJ2-3; 10 nucleotides agree with TRBD1. The V segment lost 2 bases and the J segment 2 bases; nucleotides outside the gene matches: 4. Germline V gives CDR1 DFQATT, CDR2 SNEGSKA (reference sequence). This CDR3 has 15 amino acids.

This clonotype was seen once. The chain couples TRBV5-5 to TRBJ1-5; TRBD1 agrees at 10 bases. Trimming removed 2 bases from V and 0 bases from J; junction bases left unmatched: 8. The CDR3 covers 18 residues. The germline V gene has CDR1 SGHKS and CDR2 YYEKEE (reference sequence). The CDR3 region is CASSLRQGADHSNQPQHF. The CDR3 DNA reads as TGTGCCAGCAGCTTAAGACAGGGGGCGGATCATAGCAATCAGCCCCAGCATTTT.

There are many counts of this clonotype. The chain uses TRBV20-1 and TRBJ1-6, with 9 bases aligning to TRBD1. The CDR3 covers 15 residues. V shed 6 bases, J shed 3 bases, and the junction held 6 bases outside the gene matches. Germline-derived CDR1 and CDR2 are DFQATT and SNEGSKA (reference sequence). CDR3: CSAHQTGGYNSPLHF. CDR3 coding DNA: TGCAGTGCCCACCAGACAGGGGGCTATAATTCACCCCTCCACTTT.

The chain joins TRBV6-1 to TRBJ2-5, with 12 bases that match TRBD2. From germline, CDR1 is MNHNS and CDR2 SASEGT. Unmatched junction bases numbered 5, after V lost 7 bases and J lost 5 bases. The CDR3 sequence is 14 residues long. The DNA for the CDR3 is TGTGCCAGCATGCTAGCGGGGGGGCGTGAGACCCAGTACTTC. Translation gives CASMLAGGRETQYF.

This clonotype was counted between two and nine times. The chain uses TRBV12-3 or TRBV12-4 and TRBJ1-1; no clear D. V dropped 4 bases and J dropped 4 bases, with 13 bases sitting between them. This CDR3 is built from 14 residues. The CDR3 DNA sequence: TGTGCCAGCAGTTCCCGGGAAATCGGCACTGAAGCTTTCTTT. It encodes CASSSREIGTEAFF.

Comment on this clonotype: A read error may account for a junction end that differs from germline. CDR3 sequence (DNA): TGTGCCAGCAGCTTGGGACCGAGCACAGGTACGCAGTATTTT. This translates into CASSLGPSTGTQYF. The gene calls are TRBV7-2 and TRBJ2-3; D may correspond to TRBD1 or TRBD2 (5 bases each). The germline V gene has CDR1 SGHTA and CDR2 FQGNSA. The CDR3 extends over 14 amino acids.

This rearrangement joins TRBV2 to TRBJ2-7, with D possibly matching TRBD2 (6 bases). V lost 6 bases, J lost 0 bases, and 18 bases lay in between. Germline V gene data show CDR1 as SNHLY and CDR2 as FYNNEI. The CDR3 is made up of 16 amino acids. DNA of the CDR3: TGTGCCAGCAGACAGAGTGGGACTCTTAGCTCCTACGAGCAGTACTTC. Translation gives CASRQSGTLSSYEQYF.

This clonotype was seen a few times. The chain uses TRBV20-1 and TRBJ2-7; weak D call: TRBD1 (5 bases). The CDR3 sequence is 13 residues long. Trimming took 3 bases from V and 3 from J, leaving 12 bases between them. Germline assignment: CDR1 DFQATT and CDR2 SNEGSKA (reference sequence). This CDR3 is CSASPSGNYEQYF. The DNA of the CDR3 is TGCAGTGCTAGTCCTTCAGGGAACTACGAGCAGTACTTC.

This clonotype has only a few counts. The gene calls are TRBV7-6 and TRBJ2-5, with TRBD2 matching over 12 bases. CDR3 length: 16 amino acids. The V gene's germline CDR1 is SGHVS and CDR2 FNYEAQ. The V segment lost 3 bases and the J segment 5 bases; nucleotides outside the gene matches: 7. The CDR3: CASSFQTSGGFETQYF. DNA for the CDR3: TGTGCCAGCAGCTTCCAAACTAGCGGGGGGTTTGAGACCCAGTACTTC. The full variable domain, completed using reference TRBV7-6 and TRBJ2-5, is GAGVSQSPRYKVTKRGQDVALRCDPISGHVSLYWYRQALGQGPEFLTYFNYEAQQDKSGLPNDRFSAERPEGSISTLTIQRTEQRDSAMYRCASSFQTSGGFETQYFGPGTRLLVL.

The chain uses TRBV5-1 and TRBJ1-1; D is ambiguous. Deletions cut 3 bases from V and 4 bases from J, with 13 bases between. Germline CDR1 is SGHRS and CDR2 is YFSETQ. The CDR3 totals 14 residues. This CDR3 is CASSYGGPTTEAFF. The CDR3 DNA sequence: TGCGCCAGCAGCTACGGAGGACCGACCACTGAAGCTTTCTTT.

The chain uses TRBV7-8 and TRBJ2-3; tentatively, D is TRBD2 (5 bases). The CDR3 runs to 14 residues. Germline V CDR1 and CDR2: SGHVS, FQNEAQ. Trimming removed 5 bases at V and 2 bases at J, with 11 bases between. CDR3 sequence: CASSQTGITDTQYF. The CDR3 region has the DNA TGTGCCAGCAGCCAGACGGGAATCACAGATACGCAGTATTTT. Using reference TRBV7-8 and TRBJ2-3 for the parts outside the CDR3, the full variable domain is GAGVSQSPRYKVAKRGQDVALRCDPISGHVSLFWYQQALGQGPEFLTYFQNEAQLDKSGLPSDRFFAERPEGSVSTLKIQRTQQEDSAVYLCASSQTGITDTQYFGPGTRLTVL.